One and the same sample provided the 20 T cell receptor beta chains below, sequenced in a study of CD8 T cells in ankylosing spondylitis. TCRdb re-called the 5' RACE reads through MiXCR, storing one row per CDR3 protein. The table includes tens of thousands of distinct CDR3 sequences, about a tenth detected once. Sequencing input: blood, either unsorted or a sorted T cell fraction (not recorded which). Source of these receptors: a male donor with ankylosing spondylitis or in good health (not recorded which).

This clonotype was recorded at least ten times. This chain uses TRBV4-3 with TRBJ2-1; TRBD2 matches 9 bases. The CDR3 is 12 amino acids. V was pared by 0 bases and J by 15 bases, with 3 bases of the junction left unmatched. Looked up from germline, CDR1 is LGHNA and CDR2 is YSLEER. The CDR3 sequence: CASSQDSGSRFF. DNA for the CDR3: TGCGCCAGCAGCCAAGATAGCGGGAGTCGGTTCTTC.

Only a few counts were recorded for this clonotype. The rearrangement joins TRBV2 to TRBJ2-7; no definite D call. The length of the CDR3 is 16 residues. V lost 2 bases, J lost 2 bases, and 16 bases lay in between. Germline V gene lookup returns CDR1 SNHLY and CDR2 FYNNEI. The CDR3 nucleotides read TGTGCCAGCAGTGAAACTATTGGCAGGACGACCTACGAGCAGTACTTC. Translating gives CASSETIGRTTYEQYF.

This clonotype was seen many times. This chain joins TRBV4-2 and TRBJ2-7; 11 bases are shared with TRBD2. J was trimmed by 3 bases and V by 0 bases; bases with no gene match: 7. The CDR3 covers 17 residues. Per germline, CDR1 LGHNA and CDR2 YNFKEQ. The CDR3 spells CASSQDEVAGGDYEQYF. CDR3 sequence (DNA): TGTGCCAGCAGCCAAGATGAGGTAGCGGGAGGGGACTACGAGCAGTACTTC.

A few counts support this clonotype. This chain joins TRBV4-1 and TRBJ1-3; D is uncertain. The CDR3 has 14 amino acids. CDR1 and CDR2 from the germline V gene are MGHRA and YSYEKL. Between the trimmed V and J ends, which lost 7 bases and 3 bases, there was a span of 13 bases. DNA of the CDR3: TGCGCCAGCAAGGACGGGAGACGTGGAAACACCATATATTTT. Translating gives CASKDGRRGNTIYF.

The sample holds many counts of this clonotype. The V gene is TRBV6-1, the J gene TRBJ2-7; TRBD2 aligns across 11 bases. Germline values: CDR1 MNHNS, CDR2 SASEGT. The CDR3 has 16 amino acids. Trimming cost V 5 bases and J 1 base; bases outside gene matches: 7. Written as DNA, the CDR3 is TGTGCCAGCAGTCAAGGTGCTAGCGGGGGGTCCTACGAGCAGTACTTC. It translates to CASSQGASGGSYEQYF.

Note on this clonotype: A single base separates this from a much larger clone, so it may be a read error. The V call is TRBV5-1, the J call TRBJ1-1, with a weak D call TRBD1 (6 bases). The CDR3 totals 15 residues. CDR1 SGHRS and CDR2 YFSETQ come from the germline V gene. The CDR3 coding sequence is TGCGCCAGCAGCCTCAGCTGGCAGGGGAACCCTGAAGCTTTCTTT. Translating gives CASSLSWQGNPEAFF.

This clonotype occurred many times. This chain uses TRBV5-6 with TRBJ2-7; possibly TRBD1 for D (6 bases). The germline gives CDR1 SGHDT, CDR2 YYEEEE. V dropped 0 bases and J dropped 3 bases, with 10 bases sitting between them. The CDR3 has 14 residues. The CDR3 nucleotides read TGTGCCAGCAGCTTGGCTCAGGGGCACTACGAGCAGTACTTC. Translating gives CASSLAQGHYEQYF.

This clonotype was counted ten times or more. The rearrangement joins TRBV20-1 to TRBJ2-1, with D possibly TRBD1 on 8 matching bases. This CDR3 region has 18 residues. Trimming took 5 bases from V and 8 from J, leaving 31 bases between them. Germline CDR1 is DFQATT and CDR2 is SNEGSKA (reference sequence). CDR3 sequence (DNA): TGCAGTGCTGCCCACGGACAGGGAATTACGGGAGGATCCGATGAGCAGTTCTTC. This gives the protein CSAAHGQGITGGSDEQFF.

This clonotype was recorded many times. V is TRBV7-9 and J is TRBJ2-5; no definite D call. Trimming shortened V by 5 bases and J by 1 base, and 8 bases separated the two germline ends. Per the germline V gene, CDR1 is SEHNR and CDR2 is FQNEAQ (reference sequence). The CDR3 extends over 13 amino acids. The CDR3 coding sequence is TGTGCCAGCAGCCCAGAGCTCCAAGAGACCCAGTACTTC. Translated, it gives CASSPELQETQYF.

This clonotype was detected many times. The chain links TRBV20-1 to TRBJ2-3; D not resolved. The CDR3 spans 13 residues. Germline V gene sequence: CDR1 DFQATT, CDR2 SNEGSKA (reference sequence). The V end lost 0 bases, the J end lost 4 bases, and 8 bases lay between the germline ends. The CDR3 region is CSARDTAPDTQYF. CDR3 DNA: TGCAGTGCTAGAGATACGGCTCCAGATACGCAGTATTTT.

This clonotype has just one count. The genes are TRBV20-1 and TRBJ2-7; no firm D call. Per the germline V gene, CDR1 is DFQATT and CDR2 is SNEGSKA (reference sequence). Trimming took off 5 bases at V and 0 bases at J, with 8 bases between the two ends. The CDR3 runs to 12 residues. Here the CDR3 DNA reads TGCAGTGCTGTTGGATCCTCCTACGAGCAGTACTTC. Translating it yields CSAVGSSYEQYF.

The chain couples TRBV3-1 to TRBJ1-1, with 7 bases fitting TRBD1. Germline trimming cut 10 bases from V and 5 bases from J; bases unmatched to any gene: 13. Germline V gene sequence: CDR1 LGHDT, CDR2 YNNKEL (reference sequence). The CDR3 runs to 14 residues. In nucleotides, the CDR3 is TGTGCCACCACCCAGCAGGGGGACGGGACTGAAGCTTTCTTT. This encodes CATTQQGDGTEAFF. Filled out from reference TRBV3-1 and TRBJ1-1, the complete variable domain reads DTAVSQTPKYLVTQMGNDKSIKCEQNLGHDTMYWYKQDSKKFLKIMFSYNNKELIINETVPNRFSPKSPDKAHLNLHINSLELGDSAVYFCATTQQGDGTEAFFGQGTRLTVV.

The J gene is TRBJ2-1, the V gene TRBV14; possible D gene TRBD2, 6 bases. This CDR3 is built from 16 residues. CDR1 SGHDN and CDR2 FVKESK come from the germline V gene. V dropped 7 bases and J dropped 1 base, with 17 bases sitting between them. The CDR3 loop is CASTLLGTGSYNEQFF. CDR3 bases: TGTGCCAGCACCCTCCTTGGGACTGGGTCCTACAATGAGCAGTTCTTC.

This clonotype was seen many times. V is TRBV15 and J is TRBJ2-5, with D possibly being TRBD1 (6 bases). The ends were cut back, 4 bases at V and 2 bases at J, with 17 bases in the middle. The CDR3 runs 16 residues. Germline CDR1 and CDR2: LNHNV and YYDKDF (reference sequence). The CDR3 DNA sequence: TGTGCCACCAGCATAACCCGGACAGCGGCACAAGAGACCCAGTACTTC. Protein product: CATSITRTAAQETQYF.

Ten or more counts support this clonotype. This chain joins TRBV20-1 and TRBJ2-7; 7 positions match TRBD1. This CDR3 has 13 amino acids. Per the germline V gene, CDR1 is DFQATT and CDR2 is SNEGSKA (reference sequence). Trimming cost V 6 bases and J 5 bases; bases outside gene matches: 10. The CDR3 loop reads CSAWGTTGNEQYF. The CDR3 DNA reads TGCAGTGCCTGGGGGACGACAGGGAACGAGCAGTACTTC.

This clonotype has at least ten counts. The V gene is TRBV7-3, the J gene TRBJ2-7; no clear D gene. Trimming removed 4 bases from V and 0 bases from J, with 4 bases in between. This CDR3 spans 12 amino acids. CDR1 is SGHTA and CDR2 is FQGTGA in the germline V gene. The CDR3 is CASSSLSYEQYF. CDR3 in DNA: TGTGCCAGCAGCTCCCTCTCCTACGAGCAGTACTTC.

The J gene is TRBJ2-3, the V gene TRBV2; 8 nucleotides line up with TRBD1. CDR3 length: 14 amino acids. V dropped 5 bases and J dropped 4; count of bases not matched to a gene: 5. Germline CDR1 is SNHLY and CDR2 is FYNNEI. The CDR3 here is CASSRTGGADTQYF. CDR3 bases: TGTGCCAGCAGTCGAACAGGGGGAGCAGATACGCAGTATTTT.

The table lists this clonotype with many counts. CDR3: CASSVGSGSANSYNEQFF. CDR3 DNA: TGTGCCAGCAGCGTAGGTAGCGGGAGTGCTAATTCCTACAATGAGCAGTTCTTC. The chain carries TRBV9 and TRBJ2-1, with 9 bases fitting TRBD2. Per the germline V gene, CDR1 is SGDLS and CDR2 is YYNGEE. This CDR3 comprises 18 residues. Germline trimming cut 0 bases from V and 1 base from J; bases unmatched to any gene: 8.

At least ten counts were recorded for this clonotype. The rearrangement links TRBV4-2 to TRBJ2-7, with TRBD2 as a possible D gene (7 bases). This CDR3 contains 16 residues. CDR1 and CDR2 (germline): LGHNA, YNFKEQ. The V end lost 4 bases, the J end lost 7 bases, and 23 bases lay between the germline ends. The CDR3 loop reads CASSRSGAGGGKEQYF. CDR3 nucleotides: TGTGCCAGCAGCCGGAGCGGGGCAGGAGGGGGTAAGGAGCAGTACTTC.

V is TRBV7-9 and J is TRBJ2-5, with TRBD1 matching over 8 bases. Germline trimming cut 3 bases from V and 5 bases from J; bases unmatched to any gene: 5. This CDR3 contains 14 residues. Germline V gene data show CDR1 as SEHNR and CDR2 as FQNEAQ (reference sequence). CDR3 in DNA: TGTGCCAGCAGCTTCTCAGGGGGCGAGGAGACCCAGTACTTC. This translates into CASSFSGGEETQYF.